This record covers a single T cell receptor (beta chain). V trimming: 7 bases; J trimming: 2 bases; junction bases outside the gene matches: 1. Germline lookup yields CDR1 MNHEY and CDR2 SVGAGI. This CDR3 comprises 13 residues. Assignment of participants to cohorts was predicated upon participant-reported clinical history. This sample was included in a study of blood T cell repertoires in COVID-19. Libraries were prepared by immunoSEQ multiplex PCR; TCRdb keeps only in-frame clonotypes and omits some of them. The sample yields about 230,000 clones, less than 85% seen once. The receptor was isolated from a man aged 55 to 70 who had recovered from COVID-19. V is TRBV6-5 and J is TRBJ1-3; TRBD1 matches at 8 bases. What was sequenced was PBMCs or T cells enriched from blood (not recorded which). The CDR3: CASKQGAGNTIYF. The CDR3, as DNA: TGTGCCAGCAAACAGGGGGCTGGAAACACCATATATTTT.